Shown below are 5 T cell receptor beta chains from a single sample sequenced in a study of T-cell memory formation after mild COVID-19. TCRdb processed the 5' RACE reads anew with MiXCR; each CDR3 protein has one entry. The sample includes some 150,000 distinct CDR3 sequences, 15% to 20% of them seen just once. The sequencing sample was made of PBMCs or a T cell subset sorted from them (not recorded which). All receptors come from an adult woman who had mild COVID-19 (a few samples of this study predate the infection). Cell type and time point are not known.

This clonotype was found a few times. The rearrangement uses TRBV7-8 and TRBJ2-2; 8 nucleotides agree with TRBD2. With V trimmed by 5 bases and J by 2 bases, 10 bases remained unmatched. This CDR3 has 17 residues. The germline V gene encodes CDR1 SGHVS and CDR2 FQNEAQ. Here the CDR3 reads CASSPGERERNTGELFF. The DNA for the CDR3 is TGTGCCAGCAGCCCCGGGGAGCGGGAGCGCAACACCGGGGAGCTGTTTTTT.

This clonotype was counted only a few times. V is TRBV30 and J is TRBJ2-7; a possible D gene is TRBD2 (6 bases). With 4 bases removed from V and 4 bases from J, the gap between germline ends came to 14 bases. The germline CDR1 and CDR2 sequences are GTSNPN and SVGIG (reference sequence). The CDR3 runs 13 residues. The CDR3: CAWNAGPEYEQYF. The DNA of the CDR3 is TGTGCCTGGAACGCGGGACCCGAGTACGAGCAGTACTTC.

The rearrangement links TRBV9 to TRBJ2-5, with TRBD1 as a possible D gene (5 bases). Between the trimmed V and J ends, which lost 0 bases and 7 bases, there was a span of 13 bases. This CDR3 has 14 amino acids. CDR1 and CDR2 (germline): SGDLS, YYNGEE. This CDR3 reads CASSVVALGATQYF. In DNA form, the CDR3 reads TGTGCCAGCAGCGTAGTAGCCCTAGGGGCGACCCAGTACTTC.

V and J are TRBV5-1 and TRBJ2-3, with 8 nucleotides matching TRBD1. The CDR3 covers 14 residues. Germline assignment: CDR1 SGHRS and CDR2 YFSETQ. J lost 4 bases, V lost 4 bases, and 5 bases had no gene match. For the CDR3, the DNA is TGCGCCAGCAGCCCAGGGGGCGCTTCAGATACGCAGTATTTT. This encodes CASSPGGASDTQYF.

The chain uses TRBV12-3 or TRBV12-4 and TRBJ2-2; no definite D call. The CDR3 length is 16 residues. Trimming cost V 1 base and J 0 bases, with 9 bases left between them. In nucleotides, the CDR3 is TGTGCCAGCAGTTTAGATGTCCACTCGAACACCGGGGAGCTGTTTTTT. This translates into CASSLDVHSNTGELFF.